Listed below are T cell receptor beta chains from one sample, sequenced in a study of cytomegalovirus exposure and HLA in healthy donors. Here immunoSEQ multiplex PCR was the method, and the copy in TCRdb shows in-frame clones only, minus some. The sample records about 100,000 clones, 65% to 85% being singletons. Sequencing input: PBMCs. These receptors were collected from a woman between 55 and 75 years old in good health and CMV-seropositive. Both conserved end residues are part of each CDR3. A D gene is named only where the DNA matches it firmly. A clone size is listed for some rows: how often the clone was seen (once, few, many), or a class if it is expanded.

cdr3_nt cdr3_aa v_call clone_size d_call j_call
TGTGCCAGCAGCTTCCCGGGTAAAGAGGACACCATATATTTT CASSFPGKEDTIYF TRBV7-6 once - TRBJ1-3
TGTGCCACCAGGGGGGGGCAGGGCCGGCAGCCCCAGCATTTT CATRGGQGRQPQHF TRBV15 - - TRBJ1-5
TGTGCCAGCAGCGTACAGGTAAATCAGCCCCAGCATTTT CASSVQVNQPQHF TRBV7-9 - - TRBJ1-5
TGTGCCAGCAGCGAGGCCCTAGCGGGCCTCACCGGGGAGCTGTTTTTT CASSEALAGLTGELFF TRBV9 - TRBD2 TRBJ2-2
TGTGCCAGCAGCACGACGGGGAACTATGGCTACACCTTC CASSTTGNYGYTF TRBV5-4 few - TRBJ1-2
TGCGCCAGCAGCCAGACAGTAAATAGCCTCAACACTGAAGCTTTCTTT CASSQTVNSLNTEAFF TRBV4-1 - - TRBJ1-1
TGTGCCAGCAGGACGGGTGTGGTAAGTGGCTACACCTTC CASRTGVVSGYTF TRBV6-5 - - TRBJ1-2
TGTGCCAGCAGCGGGACAGGGTGGTCCTACGAGCAGTACTTC CASSGTGWSYEQYF TRBV6-5 - TRBD1 TRBJ2-7
TGTGCCAGCAGCTTAGGTGCAGGGGCTCGAGGCTACACCTTC CASSLGAGARGYTF TRBV7-2 - - TRBJ1-2
TGTGCCAGCATTCCGAGGACTAATGACAAAAACATTCAGTACTTC CASIPRTNDKNIQYF TRBV27 few - TRBJ2-4
TGTGCCATCAGCGGGACTAGCGGTCCATACAATGAGCAGTTCTTC CAISGTSGPYNEQFF TRBV10-3 few TRBD2 TRBJ2-1
TGTGCCAGCAGCGGCGATGGGACAGGGATGTCCCCCCTCCACTTT CASSGDGTGMSPLHF TRBV9 - TRBD1 TRBJ1-6
TGTGCCAGCAGTACACCCCGACAGGGCAGATCTGGAAACACCATATATTTT CASSTPRQGRSGNTIYF TRBV28 - TRBD1 TRBJ1-3
TGTGCCAGCAGGGGGAGTGTCAGGGAGGTGGGGGAGCAGTACTTC CASRGSVREVGEQYF TRBV5-6 few - TRBJ2-7
TGTGCTAGTGGTTTGGGTACCGGCGGTACAGATACGCAGTATTTT CASGLGTGGTDTQYF TRBV12-5 - - TRBJ2-3
TGTGCCAGCAGTTTCGACAGATCCGGGGAGCTGTTTTTT CASSFDRSGELFF TRBV27 few - TRBJ2-2
TGTGCCTGGAGTGGATACCGACAGCGAAATAATCCCTATGGCTACACCTTC CAWSGYRQRNNPYGYTF TRBV30 few - TRBJ1-2
TGTGCCACCTTAGCGGGAGGGCCAAATGAGCAGTTCTTC CATLAGGPNEQFF TRBV6-6 few TRBD2 TRBJ2-1
TGTGCCATCAGTGAGAGCGGGCAGGGGGCGCGGGAAAAACTGTTTTTT CAISESGQGAREKLFF TRBV10-3 - TRBD1 TRBJ1-4
TGTGCCAGTAGAATAGCGGGAGTCTCCCTCGCAGATACGCAGTATTTT CASRIAGVSLADTQYF TRBV19 few TRBD2 TRBJ2-3
TGTGCCAGCAGCTTGTCCTCGGCAGGGGGCTATGGCTACACCTTC CASSLSSAGGYGYTF TRBV14 few TRBD1 TRBJ1-2
TGTGCCAGCAGCTTACCGGGGACAGATACGCAGTATTTT CASSLPGTDTQYF TRBV7-3 - - TRBJ2-3
TGTGCCAGCAGCGGACAGGGGTCGAGCAATCAGCCCCAGCATTTT CASSGQGSSNQPQHF TRBV28 - TRBD1 TRBJ1-5
TGTGCCAGTAGTATAGACAGGGGGCAGCCCCAGCATTTT CASSIDRGQPQHF TRBV19 - TRBD1 TRBJ1-5
TGTGCCAGCAGCTCGGACTACTTCGAGCAGTACTTC CASSSDYFEQYF TRBV6-6 few - TRBJ2-7
TGTGCCAGCTCACCACCAGGGACACCGAACAATGAGCAGTTCTTC CASSPPGTPNNEQFF TRBV18 - - TRBJ2-1
TGTGCCAGCAGCGTAGGCACCGGACAAGGAGTACACGAGCAGTACTTC CASSVGTGQGVHEQYF TRBV9 - - TRBJ2-7
TGTGCCAGCAGCCAAGGTTCGCTAACGAACACTGAAGCTTTCTTT CASSQGSLTNTEAFF TRBV4-2 few - TRBJ1-1
TGTGCCATCAGTGGGGGGACTGGGAACTACGAGCAGTACTTC CAISGGTGNYEQYF TRBV10-3 - - TRBJ2-7
TGCAGTGCTAGTGACAGCCGGGAGCAGTTCTTC CSASDSREQFF TRBV20-1 - - TRBJ2-1
TGTGCCAGCAGCTTGAATCCGGGTGTTGGAAACACCATATATTTT CASSLNPGVGNTIYF TRBV5-4 - - TRBJ1-3
TGTGCCAGCAGCTTAGCTGGGGGGACGGGGGCTTTCTTT CASSLAGGTGAFF TRBV7-9 - - TRBJ1-1
TGTGCCAGCAGCTCCTCTCCCTATTATGGCTACACCTTC CASSSSPYYGYTF TRBV7-9 - - TRBJ1-2
TGTGCCAGCTCCCTCGGAGGGATGAACACTGAAGCTTTCTTT CASSLGGMNTEAFF TRBV25-1 - - TRBJ1-1
TGTGCCAGCAGTTACCCCGGACTAGCGGGAGCAAATGAGCAGTTCTTC CASSYPGLAGANEQFF TRBV6-5 - TRBD2 TRBJ2-1
TGTGCCAGCTCTCGGAGGGCGGGACTGGTGTACAATGAGCAGTTCTTC CASSRRAGLVYNEQFF TRBV27 - - TRBJ2-1
TGCGCCAGCAGTGCAGGGACTTTGGCGATGAAGGATACGCAGTATTTT CASSAGTLAMKDTQYF TRBV10-1 - - TRBJ2-3
TGTGCCAGCAGCCCCGCCGGGTCAGCAGGGACTTACAATGAGCAGTTCTTC CASSPAGSAGTYNEQFF TRBV7-2 - - TRBJ2-1
TGTGCCACCAGCAGTCTCCGGGACAGGGCGAACACTGAAGCTTTCTTT CATSSLRDRANTEAFF TRBV15 - TRBD1 TRBJ1-1
TGCGCCAGCAGCCAAGCACTAGCGGGAAGCACAGATACGCAGTATTTT CASSQALAGSTDTQYF TRBV4-1 - TRBD2 TRBJ2-3
TGTGCCAGCAGCCAAGGGGCTAGCGGGAACTACCAAGAGACCCAGTACTTC CASSQGASGNYQETQYF TRBV4-2 - TRBD2 TRBJ2-5
TGTGCCAGCAGTGGGGGTAGGGTAGCGGCGTACCAAGAGACCCAGTACTTC CASSGGRVAAYQETQYF TRBV2 - - TRBJ2-5
TGTGCCAGCAGCTCAGGTACAGGTACCGGGGAGCTGTTTTTT CASSSGTGTGELFF TRBV7-8 - - TRBJ2-2
TGCGCCAGCAGCTTTGACAGGGTGAACACTGAAGCTTTCTTT CASSFDRVNTEAFF TRBV5-1 few TRBD1 TRBJ1-1
TGTGCCAGCAGTGTTCCGGGACAGGGGGTCGGGCACGAGCAGTACTTC CASSVPGQGVGHEQYF TRBV28 once TRBD1 TRBJ2-7
TGTGCCAGCAGCCTTGATCAGGGGGACGAGCAGTACTTC CASSLDQGDEQYF TRBV5-6 - TRBD1 TRBJ2-7
TGTGCCACCTCACCGGAGACAGGGGGCGTAGCCAAAAACATTCAGTACTTC CATSPETGGVAKNIQYF TRBV19 - TRBD1 TRBJ2-4
TGTGCCAGCAGCCGGACAGGGGCTTACGGGGCCAACGTCCTGACTTTC CASSRTGAYGANVLTF TRBV5-4 - TRBD1 TRBJ2-6
TGTGCCAGCTCCCAAACCGACAGATCGAACACCGGGGAGCTGTTTTTT CASSQTDRSNTGELFF TRBV18 once - TRBJ2-2
TGTGCCAGTAGGACAGGGGCAACTAATGAAAAACTGTTTTTT CASRTGATNEKLFF TRBV19 - TRBD1 TRBJ1-4
TGCAGCGTCCTGGACAGGGGGCCATCAGATACGCAGTATTTT CSVLDRGPSDTQYF TRBV29-1 - TRBD1 TRBJ2-3
TGTGCCAGCAGCCTATATAGCAATCAGCCCCAGCATTTT CASSLYSNQPQHF TRBV14 once - TRBJ1-5
TGTGCCAGCAGCTCCCGGACTAGCGGATACAATGAGCAGTTCTTC CASSSRTSGYNEQFF TRBV11-3 - TRBD2 TRBJ2-1
TGTGCCACCAGCAGAGATCGATTGAGGACTAGCGGGAACAATGAGCAGTTCTTC CATSRDRLRTSGNNEQFF TRBV15 - TRBD2 TRBJ2-1
TGTGCCAGTAGTATAGCGGGGACAGACTACAATGAGCAGTTCTTC CASSIAGTDYNEQFF TRBV19 medium-sized TRBD1 TRBJ2-1
TGTGCCTGGAGTCGGACGGGAGGATCGCCTGAAGCTTTCTTT CAWSRTGGSPEAFF TRBV30 few - TRBJ1-1
TGTGCCAGTAGTATGACAGGGGGATCGGAAGAGTACTTC CASSMTGGSEEYF TRBV19 once TRBD1 TRBJ2-7
TGTGCCAGCACCAGGGACAGGGGATTGCGCGAGCAGTACTTC CASTRDRGLREQYF TRBV2 - TRBD1 TRBJ2-7
TGTGCCAGCAGCCCCCTGACAGGGATTGAAGCTTTCTTT CASSPLTGIEAFF TRBV6-5 few TRBD1 TRBJ1-1
TGTGCCAGCAGCCAATACACCTCACCGGGACTCGGGCGCGGGCAGTTCTTC CASSQYTSPGLGRGQFF TRBV14 - - TRBJ2-1